These 29 T cell receptor beta chains came from one sample sequenced in a study of shared clonotypes between healthy human individuals (dated by TCRdb to 2020 to 2021). Library method: the immunoSEQ multiplex PCR assay. The immuneACCESS repertoire file appears here via TCRdb, limited to in-frame rearrangements. These files lack a portion of the clones; in checked studies, under half of the deficit traces to unresolved V genes, and the cause of the others is not known. Across this sample there are nearly 1,000,000 clones, with about three quarters seen only once. The top ten hold about 1.5% of the sample. The sequencing sample was made of memory CD4+ T cells sorted from blood. Per the publication, the cell subset or site label means: CD45RA-negative fraction. The receptors here all came from a man aged 18 to 30 in good health.

The rearrangement joins TRBV7-2 to TRBJ1-4; TRBD1 might be the D (5 bases). Germline CDR1 reads SGHTA; CDR2 reads FQGNSA. The V and J ends lost 2 bases and 0 bases respectively, with 7 bases between them. The CDR3 has 15 amino acids. DNA for the CDR3: TGTGCCAGCAGCTTACGCAGGGCAACTAATGAAAAACTGTTTTTT. Protein sequence: CASSLRRATNEKLFF. The variable domain in full, completed from reference TRBV7-2 and TRBJ1-4, reads GAGVSQSPSNKVTEKGKDVELRCDPISGHTALYWYRQSLGQGLEFLIYFQGNSAPDKSGLPSDRFSAERTGGSVSTLTIQRTQQEDSAVYLCASSLRRATNEKLFFGSGTQLSVL.

This clone was found once. The rearrangement links TRBV27 to TRBJ2-3; D perhaps matches TRBD2 (5 bases). In germline, CDR1 is MNHEY, CDR2 SMNVEV (reference sequence). The ends were cut back, 3 bases at V and 5 bases at J, with 6 bases in the middle. CDR3 length: 12 amino acids. CDR3 DNA: TGTGCCAGCAGTTTTCGGGGAGATACGCAGTATTTT. Translated: CASSFRGDTQYF.

The chain has TRBV29-1 and TRBJ2-2; D is ambiguous. CDR1 is SQVTM and CDR2 is ANQGSEA in the germline V gene. The CDR3 contains 15 residues. Deletions cut 5 bases from V and 6 bases from J, with 19 bases between. This CDR3 is CSVRLAGPRSGELFF. DNA for the CDR3: TGCAGCGTTAGACTTGCCGGGCCCCGGTCCGGGGAGCTGTTTTTT.

CDR3 residues: CATSRPVTTPTGYTF. For the CDR3, the DNA is TGTGCCACCAGCAGGCCCGTAACGACCCCTACGGGCTACACCTTC. The rearrangement joins TRBV15 to TRBJ1-2; D unclear. V lost 3 bases and J lost 8, with 19 bases in between. The CDR3 runs 15 residues. Looked up from germline, CDR1 is LNHNV and CDR2 is YYDKDF (reference sequence).

The chain recombines TRBV28 with TRBJ2-7, with 7 bases lining up with TRBD1. V trimming: 6 bases; J trimming: 4 bases; junction bases outside the gene matches: 9. Looked up from germline, CDR1 is MDHEN and CDR2 is SYDVKM. The CDR3 spans 14 residues. CDR3 amino acids: CASRGTVPSYEQYF. Written as DNA, the CDR3 is TGTGCCAGCAGAGGGACAGTTCCATCGTACGAGCAGTACTTC.

The genes are TRBV5-1 and TRBJ2-5; TRBD2 is a possible D gene (6 bases). CDR1 is SGHRS, CDR2 YFSETQ, per germline. The length of the CDR3 is 17 residues. Deletions cut 2 bases from V and 0 bases from J, with 17 bases between. The CDR3, as DNA: TGCGCCAGCAGCTTAAGAGGGTCTGCGGGGAACCAAGAGACCCAGTACTTC. Translating gives CASSLRGSAGNQETQYF.

A note on this clone: Distinct nucleotide sequences in the sample also encode this CDR3. This chain connects TRBV7-9 to TRBJ2-7; possibly TRBD2 for D (5 bases). V was pared by 8 bases and J by 4 bases, with 18 bases between. The germline V gene has CDR1 SEHNR and CDR2 FQNEAQ (reference sequence). CDR3 length: 14 residues. Here the CDR3 reads CASSHPGSTYEQYF. The CDR3 DNA reads TGTGCCAGCTCCCACCCGGGGAGCACTTACGAGCAGTACTTC. Using reference TRBV7-9 and TRBJ2-7 for the parts outside the CDR3, the full variable domain is DTGVSQNPRHKITKRGQNVTFRCDPISEHNRLYWYRQTLGQGPEFLTYFQNEAQLEKSRLLSDRFSAERPKGSFSTLEIQRTEQGDSAMYLCASSHPGSTYEQYFGPGTRLTVT.

This rearrangement joins TRBV9 to TRBJ2-1; 7 nucleotides match TRBD2. The CDR3 extends over 16 amino acids. Germline-derived CDR1 and CDR2 are SGDLS and YYNGEE. Germline trimming cut 1 base from V and 0 bases from J; bases unmatched to any gene: 4. Here the CDR3 DNA reads TGTGCCAGCAGCGTAACGGGGGGACTCTCCTACAATGAGCAGTTCTTC. Protein: CASSVTGGLSYNEQFF.

This chain joins TRBV27 and TRBJ1-5, with D hard to call. Between the trimmed V and J ends, which lost 5 bases and 5 bases, there was a span of 10 bases. Germline CDR1 and CDR2: MNHEY and SMNVEV (reference sequence). The CDR3 has 13 amino acids. The chain's CDR3 is CASSPNYDQPQHF. The CDR3 DNA reads as TGTGCCAGCAGTCCGAATTATGATCAGCCCCAGCATTTT.

The rearrangement uses TRBV14 and TRBJ2-5, with a possible D match to TRBD2 (7 bases). V was pared by 4 bases and J by 2 bases, with 11 bases between. This CDR3 is 14 amino acids long. Germline CDR1 SGHDN, CDR2 FVKESK. CDR3 DNA: TGTGCCAGCAGCCTCAGGGGAGGGCAAGAGACCCAGTACTTC. It encodes CASSLRGGQETQYF.

The genes are TRBV6-5 and TRBJ1-3, with D unresolved. CDR3 size: 12 residues. Germline V CDR1 and CDR2: MNHEY, SVGAGI. The V end lost 8 bases, the J end lost 4 bases, and 9 bases lay between the germline ends. DNA of the CDR3: TGTGCCAGCGTTTCCGGGGGAAACACCATATATTTT. Translated, it gives CASVSGGNTIYF.

The chain is built from TRBV29-1 and TRBJ1-2; no clear D. V gave up 2 bases and J gave up 3 bases, with 7 bases separating them. Per germline, CDR1 SQVTM and CDR2 ANQGSEA. The CDR3 is made up of 12 amino acids. Here the CDR3 reads CSVERPDYGYTF. The CDR3 nucleotides are TGCAGCGTTGAACGCCCAGACTATGGCTACACCTTC.

V is TRBV30 and J is TRBJ1-2; D not resolved. The CDR3 spans 16 residues. Germline CDR1 is GTSNPN and CDR2 is SVGIG (reference sequence). V was trimmed by 0 bases and J by 0 bases, leaving 14 bases between them. The CDR3 nucleotides read TGTGCCTGGAGTGTACTTGAGGCAGGTTCTAACTATGGCTACACCTTC. It encodes CAWSVLEAGSNYGYTF. Complete variable domain (other parts from reference TRBV30 and TRBJ1-2): SQTIHQWPATLVQPVGSPLSLECTVEGTSNPNLYWYRQAAGRGLQLLFYSVGIGQISSEVPQNLSASRPQDRQFILSSKKLLLSDSGFYLCAWSVLEAGSNYGYTFGSGTRLTVV.

This chain links TRBV30 with TRBJ2-3; unclear D gene. The V end was cut by 3 bases, the J end by 0 bases, with 13 bases between. Germline values: CDR1 GTSNPN, CDR2 SVGIG (reference sequence). This CDR3 spans 15 amino acids. CDR3 residues: CAWSAVASSTDTQYF. The CDR3 DNA sequence: TGTGCCTGGAGCGCAGTCGCCTCTAGCACAGATACGCAGTATTTT.

The chain employs TRBV10-2 and TRBJ2-3, with 7 bases fitting TRBD2. V shed 7 bases, J shed 4 bases, and the junction held 11 bases outside the gene matches. The length of the CDR3 is 15 residues. Germline CDR1 is WSHSY and CDR2 is SAAADI. This CDR3 reads CASTGKAGLADTQYF. The CDR3, as DNA: TGCGCCAGCACAGGGAAAGCGGGGTTGGCAGATACGCAGTATTTT.

The chain combines TRBV4-3 with TRBJ2-3, with TRBD2 matching 8 bases. V lost 8 bases, J lost 0 bases, and 10 bases stayed unmatched. The CDR3 has 16 residues. The germline CDR1 and CDR2 sequences are LGHNA and YSLEER. CDR3 amino acids: CASGPNGLASTDTQYF. The CDR3 region has the DNA TGCGCCAGCGGGCCCAACGGACTAGCCAGCACAGATACGCAGTATTTT.

The rearrangement links TRBV9 to TRBJ1-2; a possible D gene is TRBD1 (5 bases). The CDR3 covers 13 residues. Trimming removed 2 bases from V and 2 bases from J, with 7 bases in between. CDR1 and CDR2 from the germline V gene are SGDLS and YYNGEE. The CDR3 bases are TGTGCCAGCAGCGTCAGGGAGAACTATGGCTACACCTTC. This codes for CASSVRENYGYTF.

The chain combines TRBV6-5 with TRBJ2-4; a weak D match, TRBD2 (5 bases). Trimming pared 4 bases from V and 7 bases from J, leaving 8 bases between. CDR1 and CDR2 (germline): MNHEY, SVGAGI. CDR3 length: 12 amino acids. CDR3 sequence reads: CASSSRANIQYF. The DNA of the CDR3 is TGTGCCAGCAGTTCGAGGGCGAACATTCAGTACTTC.

This chain links TRBV6-1 with TRBJ1-5; D ambiguous. Germline CDR1 and CDR2: MNHNS and SASEGT. V dropped 5 bases and J dropped 2 bases, with 13 bases sitting between them. The CDR3 is made up of 15 amino acids. In nucleotides, the CDR3 is TGTGCCAGCAGTCGGAAGGACTCGGGCAATCAGCCCCAGCATTTT. This sequence encodes CASSRKDSGNQPQHF.

The chain joins TRBV30 to TRBJ1-6, with TRBD1 identical over 7 bases. The CDR3 runs 13 residues. The V gene's germline CDR1 is GTSNPN and CDR2 SVGIG (reference sequence). V lost 5 bases, J lost 6 bases, and 4 bases stayed unmatched. The CDR3 spells CAWGGQSNSPLHF. CDR3 in DNA: TGTGCCTGGGGGGGACAGAGTAATTCACCCCTCCACTTT.

In this sample, this clone turned up once. The gene calls are TRBV4-3 and TRBJ1-2, with D hard to call. The CDR3 loop spans 13 amino acids. Germline V gene sequence: CDR1 LGHNA, CDR2 YSLEER. V was shortened by 0 bases and J by 2 bases, with 4 bases between the two germline ends. The CDR3 DNA is TGCGCCAGCAGCCAAGACAGGAACTATGGCTACACCTTC. It translates to CASSQDRNYGYTF.

The V and J genes are TRBV5-1 and TRBJ1-5, with D unresolved. Germline CDR1 SGHRS, CDR2 YFSETQ. This CDR3 comprises 15 residues. Trimming removed 0 bases at V and 4 bases at J, with 11 bases between. CDR3 in amino acids: CASSLANGPNQPQHF. CDR3 coding DNA: TGCGCCAGCAGCTTGGCGAACGGCCCTAATCAGCCCCAGCATTTT.

The chain uses TRBV30 and TRBJ2-1; no definite D call. Trimming pared 6 bases from V and 5 bases from J, leaving 11 bases between. Germline-derived CDR1 and CDR2 are GTSNPN and SVGIG (reference sequence). CDR3 length: 12 residues. CDR3 coding DNA: TGTGCCTGTAAATGGTCCGACAATGAGCAGTTCTTC. As protein: CACKWSDNEQFF.

In its sample, this clone was seen a few times. The sample contains more than one DNA sequence encoding this CDR3. The rearrangement links TRBV7-2 to TRBJ2-1, with 9 bases identical to TRBD1. The V gene's germline CDR1 is SGHTA and CDR2 FQGNSA. The CDR3 contains 15 residues. V shed 5 bases, J shed 4 bases, and the junction held 6 bases outside the gene matches. The CDR3 nucleotides are TGTGCCAGCAGCCCGGGACAGGGCTCTTACAATGAGCAGTTCTTC. Its translation is CASSPGQGSYNEQFF.

The CDR3 protein is CASSQQGLYEQYF. The CDR3 region has the DNA TGTGCCAGTAGTCAGCAGGGGCTTTACGAGCAGTACTTC. This chain uses TRBV19 with TRBJ2-7, with D possibly being TRBD1 (6 bases). The CDR3 spans 13 residues. The germline gives CDR1 LNHDA, CDR2 SQIVND (reference sequence). Trimming removed 5 bases at V and 4 bases at J, with 12 bases between.

This chain joins TRBV7-9 and TRBJ1-2; D is perhaps TRBD1 (5 bases). The CDR3 totals 14 residues. Between the trimmed V and J ends, which lost 2 bases and 3 bases, there was a span of 10 bases. The germline CDR1 and CDR2 sequences are SEHNR and FQNEAQ (reference sequence). The CDR3, as DNA: TGTGCCAGCAGCTTAAGTGCGGGACACTATGGCTACACCTTC. Its protein is CASSLSAGHYGYTF. Supplemented by reference TRBV7-9 and TRBJ1-2, the full variable domain reads DTGVSQNPRHKITKRGQNVTFRCDPISEHNRLYWYRQTLGQGPEFLTYFQNEAQLEKSRLLSDRFSAERPKGSFSTLEIQRTEQGDSAMYLCASSLSAGHYGYTFGSGTRLTVV.

The chain couples TRBV25-1 to TRBJ2-3, with 7 bases aligning to TRBD2. There are 15 residues in the CDR3. The junction had 13 bases not matched to a gene; V was cut back by 4 bases and J by 9 bases. Germline V gives CDR1 MGHDK, CDR2 SYGVNS. The CDR3 here is CASSGSSRGRDTQYF. The CDR3 DNA reads as TGTGCCAGCAGTGGAAGCTCCCGGGGGAGGGACACGCAGTATTTT.

This clone was seen more than once but under ten times. The V call is TRBV2, the J call TRBJ2-5, with 8 bases aligning to TRBD2. The CDR3 loop spans 15 amino acids. Unmatched junction bases numbered 8, after V lost 6 bases and J lost 2 bases. Looked up from germline, CDR1 is SNHLY and CDR2 is FYNNEI. CDR3 residues: CASSILLAGQETQYF. The CDR3 DNA reads TGTGCCAGCAGCATTTTATTAGCGGGACAAGAGACCCAGTACTTC. Full variable domain (remainder filled in from reference TRBV2 and TRBJ2-5): EPEVTQTPSHQVTQMGQEVILRCVPISNHLYFYWYRQILGQKVEFLVSFYNNEISEKSEIFDDQFSVERPDGSNFTLKIRSTKLEDSAMYFCASSILLAGQETQYFGPGTRLLVL.

About this clone itself: Other DNA sequences in this specimen translate into the identical CDR3. The rearrangement links TRBV5-4 to TRBJ1-3; maybe TRBD1 (6 bases). The CDR3 consists of 14 residues. Deletions cut 4 bases from V and 0 bases from J, with 8 bases between. Germline CDR1 is SGHNT and CDR2 is YYREEE (reference sequence). This chain's CDR3 is CASSPQGSGNTIYF. The CDR3 DNA follows: TGTGCCAGCAGCCCACAGGGCTCTGGAAACACCATATATTTT.